This T cell receptor (beta chain) was profiled in a study of T-cell memory formation after mild COVID-19. Background on the study: TCR clusters were largely donor specific. Whole-study findings and limits: Pre-infection memory held some responding clones, suggesting pre-existing cross-reactive T cells responded.

The CDR3 is 15 residues long. V was clipped by 4 bases and J by 5 bases, with 15 bases between them. CDR1 is KGHDR, CDR2 SFDVKD, per germline. Details on this clonotype: Its antigen remains unknown.

Constant-segment primers served in 5'RACE that generated TCR alpha and TCR beta cDNA libraries bearing sample barcodes and UMIs. Each CDR3 protein is one row after TCRdb ran MiXCR on the 5' RACE reads. Among hundreds of thousands of distinct CDR3 sequences, about 16% were seen once, and the ten largest hold approximately 20%. The J gene is TRBJ2-3, the V gene TRBV24-1, with D tentatively TRBD1 (6 bases). The sequence was collected from a man between 18 and 29 years old who had mild COVID-19 (a few samples of this study predate the infection). Cell type and time point are not known. The specimen was PBMCs or a T cell subset sorted from them (not recorded which). The CDR3: CATSESGDWGDTQYF. In DNA, the CDR3 is TGTGCCACCAGTGAGTCAGGGGATTGGGGAGATACGCAGTATTTT.